What follows are 2 T cell receptor beta chains derived from one specimen sequenced in a study of somatic mutations in cytotoxic T cells in rheumatoid arthritis (TCRdb year 2017). Receptor libraries were prepared by the immunoSEQ multiplex PCR assay. The clones in this table, taken by TCRdb from immuneACCESS, are in-frame only. Not every clone is retained; where verified, under half of the shortfall comes from an unresolved V gene, and the cause of the rest is unknown. The sample data list tens of thousands of clones, and roughly 80% of these were observed just once. The top ten constitute about 3.5% of the sample. Sequenced: CD8+ T cells sorted from blood. These receptors were taken from an adult with rheumatoid arthritis.

This clone was observed once. The chain uses TRBV4-1 and TRBJ1-2, with a possible D match to TRBD1 (5 bases). Per germline, CDR1 MGHRA and CDR2 YSYEKL. V was pared by 4 bases and J by 1 base, with 16 bases between. The CDR3 is 16 amino acids. CDR3 protein: CASSPVAGVNNYGYTF. The DNA of the CDR3 is TGCGCCAGCAGCCCGGTGGCGGGGGTTAATAACTATGGCTACACCTTC.

V usage is TRBV13 and J usage is TRBJ1-1; D remains unclear. CDR3 length: 12 residues. Trimming pared 5 bases from V and 3 bases from J, leaving 7 bases between. Germline CDR1 and CDR2: PRHDT and FYEKMQ (reference sequence). The CDR3: CASSASYTEAFF. CDR3 in DNA: TGTGCCAGCAGCGCCTCGTACACTGAAGCTTTCTTT.